The 10 T cell receptor beta chains listed next were all sequenced from one sample in a study of T cells in Graves' hyperthyroidism and ophthalmopathy. RNA transcripts were the template for amplifying TCR beta CDR3 regions. Using the HTBI primer set, a first-round RT-PCR was run on the TCR CDR3. TCRdb reprocessed the multiplex PCR reads via MiXCR and lists one record per CDR3 protein. The table includes around 540,000 distinct CDR3 sequences, more than 45% detected once. Sequencing was done on a sample of peripheral blood or thyroid tissue (not recorded which). The origin of the receptors is a woman aged 18-29 years with Graves' hyperthyroidism.

This clonotype was seen ten or more times. The genes are TRBV9 and TRBJ1-2, with a weak D call TRBD1 (5 bases). V dropped 8 bases and J dropped 4 bases, with 12 bases sitting between them. CDR3 length: 12 amino acids. The germline V gene encodes CDR1 SGDLS and CDR2 YYNGEE. CDR3 in DNA: TGTGCCAGTACAGGCAATGTCTATGGCTACACCTTC. Translated, it gives CASTGNVYGYTF.

The V gene is TRBV7-9, the J gene TRBJ2-2, with D maybe TRBD1 (6 bases). The germline V gene has CDR1 SEHNR and CDR2 FQNEAQ (reference sequence). Trimming shortened V by 9 bases and J by 2 bases, and 13 bases separated the two germline ends. The CDR3 runs 14 residues. CDR3 DNA: TGTGCCAGTAAGCCAGGGGCTAACACCGGGGAGCTGTTTTTT. As protein: CASKPGANTGELFF.

This chain connects TRBV24-1 to TRBJ1-2; D might be TRBD1 (5 bases). V lost 3 bases to trimming and J lost 8 bases, with 15 bases between them. CDR1 is KGHDR, CDR2 SFDVKD, per germline. This CDR3 is built from 14 residues. The CDR3 coding sequence is TGTGCCACCAGTGATGGGGACGCCTACGGAGGCTACACCTTC. Its protein product is CATSDGDAYGGYTF.

Concerning this clonotype: A much more abundant neighbour one base away suggests this may be a read error. This chain joins TRBV29-1 and TRBJ2-7; 7 positions match TRBD2. Germline V gives CDR1 SQVTM, CDR2 ANQGSEA. This CDR3 contains 14 residues. The J segment lost 0 bases and the V segment lost 6 bases, leaving 8 bases of the junction unmatched. The CDR3 region is CSVFGLADSYEQYF. In nucleotides, the CDR3 is TGCAGCGTCTTCGGGCTAGCGGACTCCTACGAGCAGTACTTC.

There are a few counts of this clonotype. The chain links TRBV7-9 to TRBJ2-5, with D tentatively TRBD2 (7 bases). The V and J ends lost 5 bases and 1 base respectively, with 20 bases between them. The germline gives CDR1 SEHNR, CDR2 FQNEAQ (reference sequence). There are 17 residues in the CDR3. CDR3 in DNA: TGTGCCAGCAGCCCCCGGGGAGGGAGGGGGGTCCAAGAGACCCAGTACTTC. Translated: CASSPRGGRGVQETQYF.

This clonotype was seen many times. The chain recombines TRBV29-1 with TRBJ2-7; TRBD1 matches 7 bases. V gave up 4 bases and J gave up 3 bases; unmatched junction bases: 6. Germline CDR1 SQVTM, CDR2 ANQGSEA. The CDR3 is made up of 13 amino acids. The CDR3 spells CSVVGTEFYEQYF. CDR3 DNA: TGCAGCGTTGTTGGGACAGAGTTCTACGAGCAGTACTTC.

This clonotype showed up many times. The chain combines TRBV15 with TRBJ1-3; D gene unclear. The CDR3 totals 14 residues. The ends were cut back, 1 base at V and 2 bases at J, with 6 bases in the middle. CDR1 and CDR2 from the germline V gene are LNHNV and YYDKDF (reference sequence). In nucleotides, the CDR3 is TGTGCCACCAGCAGAGGGAAGACTGGAAACACCATATATTTT. Protein product: CATSRGKTGNTIYF.

The chain carries TRBV27 and TRBJ1-1, with D perhaps TRBD1 (6 bases). Trimming removed 0 bases from V and 0 bases from J, with 11 bases in between. CDR3 size: 16 residues. The germline V gene has CDR1 MNHEY and CDR2 SMNVEV (reference sequence). CDR3 coding DNA: TGTGCCAGCAGTTTATCCCGGGACACACTGAACACTGAAGCTTTCTTT. It encodes CASSLSRDTLNTEAFF.

This clonotype appeared many times. CDR3 sequence (DNA): TGTGCCAGTAGTGTACAGGGTAACAATCAGCCCCAGCATTTT. Residues: CASSVQGNNQPQHF. The V gene is TRBV19, the J gene TRBJ1-5; possibly TRBD1 for D (6 bases). Between the trimmed V and J ends, which lost 5 bases and 3 bases, there was a span of 11 bases. The CDR3 loop spans 14 amino acids. Germline CDR1 and CDR2: LNHDA and SQIVND (reference sequence).

V and J are TRBV7-8 and TRBJ1-4, with 7 positions matching TRBD1. J was trimmed by 7 bases and V by 6 bases; bases with no gene match: 8. The CDR3 consists of 14 residues. Germline CDR1 is SGHVS and CDR2 is FQNEAQ. For the CDR3, the DNA is TGTGCCAGCAGGCCGGGACAGTACACTGAAAAACTGTTTTTT. It translates to CASRPGQYTEKLFF.